A single sample gave rise to the 31 T cell receptor beta chains below, sequenced in a study of blood T cell repertoires in COVID-19. TCRdb's table, derived via immunoSEQ multiplex PCR, lists solely in-frame clones and lacks some. The sample has about 380,000 clones; around 90% are singletons. Sequencing was done on a sample of peripheral blood. These TCRs come from a man aged 18-30 years with active or convalescent COVID-19.

J is TRBJ2-1 and V is TRBV24-1; TRBD2 matches 10 bases. V gave up 7 bases and J gave up 5 bases; unmatched junction bases: 7. Germline V CDR1 and CDR2: KGHDR, SFDVKD. This CDR3 has 15 residues. The CDR3 coding sequence is TGTGCCACCAGGACCAGCGGGAGGGCCAACAATGAGCAGTTCTTC. It encodes CATRTSGRANNEQFF.

V usage is TRBV7-9 and J usage is TRBJ1-1, with D unresolved. This CDR3 has 14 residues. The germline V gene has CDR1 SEHNR and CDR2 FQNEAQ (reference sequence). V was pared by 7 bases and J by 1 base, with 13 bases between. Here the CDR3 DNA reads TGTGCCAGCAAGGAGGGTCCCCGGAACACTGAAGCTTTCTTT. It codes for CASKEGPRNTEAFF.

The J gene is TRBJ1-6, the V gene TRBV27; D call uncertain. Germline V gene data show CDR1 as MNHEY and CDR2 as SMNVEV (reference sequence). The germline V and J ends were trimmed by 5 bases and 10 bases, with 21 bases remaining between them. The CDR3 loop spans 16 amino acids. The CDR3 bases are TGTGCCAGCAGTCCACCATTGACGGGTTTTAACTCACCCCTCCACTTT. Translation: CASSPPLTGFNSPLHF.

This clone came up once. The chain is built from TRBV28 and TRBJ2-1; 11 nucleotides line up with TRBD2. Germline-derived CDR1 and CDR2 are MDHEN and SYDVKM. Trimming removed 5 bases from V and 4 bases from J; junction bases left unmatched: 13. The CDR3 consists of 18 residues. CDR3 sequence: CASSPPVGLAGTYNEQFF. Written as DNA, the CDR3 is TGTGCCAGCAGTCCCCCCGTCGGACTAGCGGGTACATACAATGAGCAGTTCTTC.

The gene calls are TRBV28 and TRBJ2-7; the match to TRBD2 covers 8 bases. Germline V gene sequence: CDR1 MDHEN, CDR2 SYDVKM. The CDR3 loop spans 16 amino acids. The junction had 13 bases not matched to a gene; V was cut back by 6 bases and J by 3 bases. The DNA for the CDR3 is TGTGCCAGCAGCCCCGGGGTTAGCGGGATCAACTACGAGCAGTACTTC. It yields the protein CASSPGVSGINYEQYF.

The chain recombines TRBV27 with TRBJ2-1; TRBD2 is a possible D gene (5 bases). With 2 bases removed from V and 6 bases from J, the gap between germline ends came to 14 bases. Germline CDR1 and CDR2: MNHEY and SMNVEV (reference sequence). The CDR3 is made up of 15 amino acids. This CDR3 is CASSLIPPGVNEQFF. The DNA of the CDR3 is TGTGCCAGCAGTTTAATTCCGCCCGGGGTCAATGAGCAGTTCTTC.

The V call is TRBV4-1, the J call TRBJ1-3; tentatively, D is TRBD1 (6 bases). The CDR3 has 16 amino acids. Trimming removed 3 bases from V and 6 bases from J, with 18 bases in between. The V gene's germline CDR1 is MGHRA and CDR2 YSYEKL. The CDR3 DNA reads as TGCGCCAGCAGCCATCCCGGGCGGGGGGGCCTAAACACCATATATTTT. It codes for CASSHPGRGGLNTIYF.

This clone occurred many times. This chain links TRBV5-4 with TRBJ2-1, with 8 bases identical to TRBD2. Germline V lookup: CDR1 SGHNT, CDR2 YYREEE (reference sequence). This CDR3 comprises 12 residues. V lost 4 bases, J lost 9 bases, and 3 bases stayed unmatched. CDR3 residues: CASSAGGPEQFF. The CDR3 nucleotides are TGTGCCAGCAGCGCGGGGGGCCCTGAGCAGTTCTTC.

The rearrangement links TRBV9 to TRBJ1-1, with 9 bases that match TRBD1. The CDR3 spans 16 residues. The germline V gene has CDR1 SGDLS and CDR2 YYNGEE. J was trimmed by 4 bases and V by 0 bases; bases with no gene match: 7. The CDR3 DNA reads as TGTGCCAGCAGCGTAGAGGGGACAGGGTTGTTCACTGAAGCTTTCTTT. It specifies CASSVEGTGLFTEAFF.

This clone appeared once. The chain employs TRBV29-1 and TRBJ2-7, with D possibly matching TRBD1 (6 bases). Germline CDR1 reads SQVTM; CDR2 reads ANQGSEA. With 1 base removed from V and 3 bases from J, the gap between germline ends came to 10 bases. The CDR3 has 13 amino acids. CDR3 residues: CSVEVQGNYEQYF. The CDR3 nucleotides read TGCAGCGTTGAAGTACAGGGAAACTACGAGCAGTACTTC.

This clone was detected once. The chain is built from TRBV29-1 and TRBJ2-1; no clear D gene. With 6 bases removed from V and 0 bases from J, the gap between germline ends came to 12 bases. CDR3 length: 14 residues. From germline, CDR1 is SQVTM and CDR2 ANQGSEA. The CDR3 spells CSVVDKFSYNEQFF. CDR3 sequence (DNA): TGCAGCGTCGTTGACAAATTCTCCTACAATGAGCAGTTCTTC.

The rearrangement joins TRBV7-9 to TRBJ2-5, with 8 bases fitting TRBD1. CDR1 is SEHNR and CDR2 is FQNEAQ in the germline V gene (reference sequence). Trimming at V came to 5 bases and at J to 5 bases, leaving 7 bases not matched to a gene. The CDR3 extends over 14 amino acids. In nucleotides, the CDR3 is TGTGCCAGCAGCCAGGGACAGGCAGGCGAGACCCAGTACTTC. Its translation is CASSQGQAGETQYF.

The chain's CDR3 is CASSVEPGLRFGEQYF. The CDR3 coding sequence is TGTGCCAGCAGCGTAGAGCCGGGACTTCGATTTGGGGAGCAGTACTTC. V is TRBV9 and J is TRBJ2-7, with D tentatively TRBD2 (6 bases). The ends were cut back, 0 bases at V and 7 bases at J, with 20 bases in the middle. This CDR3 is built from 16 residues. Germline CDR1 reads SGDLS; CDR2 reads YYNGEE.

The genes are TRBV7-2 and TRBJ2-4; 8 bases agree with TRBD1. Looked up from germline, CDR1 is SGHTA and CDR2 is FQGNSA. This CDR3 has 16 residues. The V and J ends lost 2 bases and 2 bases, in that order; junction bases with no gene match: 5. CDR3 sequence (DNA): TGTGCCAGCAGCTTAAGTTGGACAGGGACCAAAAACATTCAGTACTTC. Translating it yields CASSLSWTGTKNIQYF. Combining the CDR3 with reference TRBV7-2 and TRBJ2-4 gives the whole variable domain GAGVSQSPSNKVTEKGKDVELRCDPISGHTALYWYRQSLGQGLEFLIYFQGNSAPDKSGLPSDRFSAERTGGSVSTLTIQRTQQEDSAVYLCASSLSWTGTKNIQYFGAGTRLSVL.

This chain links TRBV7-3 with TRBJ1-1; TRBD1 is a possible D gene (6 bases). CDR3 length: 14 residues. Germline V lookup: CDR1 SGHTA, CDR2 FQGTGA. V gave up 5 bases and J gave up 7 bases, with 17 bases separating them. The CDR3: CASSTGQSGVEAFF. CDR3 DNA: TGTGCCAGCAGCACAGGACAGTCTGGGGTTGAAGCTTTCTTT.

This chain connects TRBV7-8 to TRBJ2-1; D is possibly TRBD1 (6 bases). This CDR3 has 16 amino acids. Germline V lookup: CDR1 SGHVS, CDR2 FQNEAQ. V lost 7 bases to trimming and J lost 4 bases, with 20 bases between them. CDR3 sequence: CASKGDMSIQYNEQFF. In nucleotides, the CDR3 is TGTGCCAGCAAGGGGGATATGAGTATACAGTACAATGAGCAGTTCTTC.

As concerns this clone: One end of the junction fails to match germline, which may point to a read error. The chain is built from TRBV19 and TRBJ2-1; the match to TRBD1 covers 8 bases. Germline loops: CDR1 LNHDA, CDR2 SQIVND (reference sequence). This CDR3 is built from 15 residues. The CDR3 coding sequence is TGTGCCAGTAGGATAGACAGGGGCCCCTACAATGAGCAGTTCTTC. This gives the protein CASRIDRGPYNEQFF.

This CDR3 reads CASSPQLAGLRDEQFF. In DNA form, the CDR3 reads TGTGCCAGCAGTCCACAACTAGCGGGACTCAGGGATGAGCAGTTCTTC. J is TRBJ2-1 and V is TRBV27; 10 bases align to TRBD2. Trimming at V came to 5 bases and at J to 8 bases, leaving 12 bases not matched to a gene. CDR1 is MNHEY, CDR2 SMNVEV, per germline (reference sequence). This CDR3 has 16 amino acids.

The chain is built from TRBV4-3 and TRBJ1-3; D possibly corresponds to TRBD1 (5 bases). CDR1 and CDR2 (germline): LGHNA, YSLEER. V was shortened by 0 bases and J by 2 bases, with 8 bases between the two germline ends. The CDR3 is 15 residues long. DNA for the CDR3: TGCGCCAGCAGCCAAGATTGGGGGGCTGGAAACACCATATATTTT. Its translation is CASSQDWGAGNTIYF.

V and J are TRBV5-1 and TRBJ2-3; 9 bases line up with TRBD2. V gave up 2 bases and J gave up 0 bases; unmatched junction bases: 10. This CDR3 has 18 residues. Germline V CDR1 and CDR2: SGHRS, YFSETQ. The chain's CDR3 is CASSLTPPSGASTDTQYF. The DNA for the CDR3 is TGCGCCAGCAGCTTAACTCCACCTAGCGGGGCGAGCACAGATACGCAGTATTTT.

The chain combines TRBV28 with TRBJ1-2; possibly TRBD1 for D (6 bases). V shed 7 bases and J shed 4 bases, with 13 bases lying between them. Germline V CDR1 and CDR2: MDHEN, SYDVKM. This CDR3 region has 13 residues. The CDR3 reads CASMGAVGYGYTF. The CDR3, as DNA: TGTGCCAGCATGGGGGCGGTTGGCTATGGCTACACCTTC.

This chain links TRBV5-6 with TRBJ2-1, with D perhaps TRBD1 (6 bases). Germline V gene sequence: CDR1 SGHDT, CDR2 YYEEEE. The CDR3 loop spans 15 amino acids. Trimming cost V 4 bases and J 3 bases, with 14 bases left between them. DNA for the CDR3: TGTGCCAGCAGCCCGGACAGAGTTCTCTACAATGAGCAGTTCTTC. Its protein is CASSPDRVLYNEQFF.

CDR3: CASSLQLANTGELFF. CDR3 DNA sequence: TGTGCCAGCAGCTTACAGCTAGCGAACACCGGGGAGCTGTTTTTT. The chain joins TRBV11-2 to TRBJ2-2; D uncertain. Germline CDR1 and CDR2: SGHAT and FQNNGV. This CDR3 is built from 15 residues. V dropped 2 bases and J dropped 0 bases, with 7 bases sitting between them.

The chain recombines TRBV18 with TRBJ2-1; the match to TRBD2 covers 13 bases. The CDR3 has 15 amino acids. Germline loops: CDR1 KGHSH, CDR2 LQKENI. The ends lost 3 bases at V and 9 bases at J; junction bases unmatched: 5. CDR3: CASSPGLAGTGEQFF. The CDR3 nucleotides read TGTGCCAGCTCACCGGGACTAGCGGGGACCGGTGAGCAGTTCTTC.

This clone was detected only once. The chain recombines TRBV28 with TRBJ1-5; tentatively, D is TRBD1 (6 bases). The CDR3 totals 15 residues. Trimming shortened V by 6 bases and J by 5 bases, and 17 bases separated the two germline ends. Germline assignment: CDR1 MDHEN and CDR2 SYDVKM. The CDR3 DNA sequence: TGTGCCAGCAGCGCCCCGACAGGTCCCTATCAGCCCCAGCATTTT. Translated: CASSAPTGPYQPQHF. Full variable domain (rest looked up from reference TRBV28 and TRBJ1-5): DVKVTQSSRYLVKRTGEKVFLECVQDMDHENMFWYRQDPGLGLRLIYFSYDVKMKEKGDIPEGYSVSREKKERFSLILESASTNQTSMYLCASSAPTGPYQPQHFGDGTRLSIL.

V and J are TRBV28 and TRBJ1-2; a weak D match, TRBD1 (5 bases). The CDR3 is 13 amino acids. Deletions cut 5 bases from V and 4 bases from J, with 11 bases between. The germline V gene has CDR1 MDHEN and CDR2 SYDVKM. This CDR3 is CASSRQRGYGYTF. In DNA, the CDR3 is TGTGCCAGCAGTCGACAGCGAGGCTATGGCTACACCTTC.

The rearrangement uses TRBV6-5 and TRBJ1-4, with 9 positions matching TRBD1. Per the germline V gene, CDR1 is MNHEY and CDR2 is SVGAGI. V lost 6 bases to trimming and J lost 4 bases; unmatched junction nucleotides: 6. The CDR3 is 15 amino acids. The CDR3 DNA is TGTGCCAGCAGCCCACGACAGGGGGTTAATGAAAAACTGTTTTTT. Translating it yields CASSPRQGVNEKLFF.

This clone came up a few times. The rearrangement joins TRBV14 to TRBJ1-1, with TRBD1 identical over 8 bases. Trimming took 4 bases from V and 0 from J; bases not matched to a gene: 13. CDR1 and CDR2 from the germline V gene are SGHDN and FVKESK. This CDR3 contains 18 residues. The CDR3 region is CASSPLTGGAVMNTEAFF. The CDR3, as DNA: TGTGCCAGCAGCCCGCTCACAGGGGGGGCAGTTATGAACACTGAAGCTTTCTTT.

V usage is TRBV29-1 and J usage is TRBJ1-2; no clear D. Germline values: CDR1 SQVTM, CDR2 ANQGSEA. V was pared by 6 bases and J by 4 bases, with 18 bases between. The CDR3 length is 14 residues. The CDR3 DNA is TGCAGCGTGAGACGCCTCCTCGCGGGCTATGGCTACACCTTC. This translates into CSVRRLLAGYGYTF.

This chain connects TRBV7-2 to TRBJ2-1; TRBD1 aligns across 11 bases. Germline V gives CDR1 SGHTA, CDR2 FQGNSA. J lost 12 bases, V lost 5 bases, and 6 bases had no gene match. This CDR3 is built from 13 residues. CDR3 DNA: TGTGCCAGCAGCGCGGACAGGGGGCGCCCGCAGTTCTTC. Its translation is CASSADRGRPQFF.

This clone has only one observation. The genes are TRBV11-2 and TRBJ1-1; 8 nucleotides line up with TRBD1. Germline CDR1 SGHAT, CDR2 FQNNGV. J was trimmed by 4 bases and V by 1 base; bases with no gene match: 14. The CDR3 length is 18 residues. CDR3 DNA: TGTGCCAGCAGCTTAGGGCGTAGTCAGGGGGCCTTGAGCACTGAAGCTTTCTTT. Its translation: CASSLGRSQGALSTEAFF.